The subject of this entry is one TCR beta chain. This sample stems from a study of blood T cell repertoires in COVID-19. Turning to the study itself: There were acute and convalescent COVID-19 samples, and they came from the United States, Italy and Spain.

Assay used: immunoSEQ multiplex PCR; TCRdb lists only in-frame clones, some missing. The sample lists about 330,000 clones, 88% seen once, with under 5% in the top ten. This sequence was found in a woman between 45 and 65 years old with active or convalescent COVID-19. Sequences were obtained from peripheral blood.

CDR3 sequence reads: CASSLEPGNTIYF. CDR3 DNA: TGTGCCAGTAGTCTCGAGCCTGGAAACACCATATATTTT. The chain carries TRBV19 and TRBJ1-3; D gene ambiguous. Looked up from germline, CDR1 is LNHDA and CDR2 is SQIVND (reference sequence). The CDR3 has 13 amino acids. The germline V and J ends were trimmed by 5 bases and 2 bases, with 7 bases remaining between them. Variable domain in full (rest from reference TRBV19 and TRBJ1-3): DGGITQSPKYLFRKEGQNVTLSCEQNLNHDAMYWYRQDPGQGLRLIYYSQIVNDFQKGDIAEGYSVSREKKESFPLTVTSAQKNPTAFYLCASSLEPGNTIYFGEGSWLTVV.